The 21 T cell receptor beta chains reported below all come from one sample, sequenced in a study of T cells in Graves' hyperthyroidism and ophthalmopathy. Amplification of TCR beta CDR3 regions used RNA as the template. HTBI primers drove first-round RT-PCR of the TCR CDR3. TCRdb independently ran MiXCR on the multiplex PCR reads; one entry per CDR3 protein. The table lists roughly 170,000 distinct CDR3 sequences, about 18% of them singletons. The material sequenced was blood. Receptor source: a woman in her fifties or sixties with Graves' hyperthyroidism.

This clonotype was picked up many times. The V gene is TRBV2, the J gene TRBJ1-2, with D possibly TRBD1 on 5 matching bases. Germline CDR1 and CDR2: SNHLY and FYNNEI. The CDR3 totals 14 residues. Trimming removed 1 base from V and 2 bases from J, with 8 bases in between. The DNA of the CDR3 is TGTGCCAGCAGTGAAGGAGGGGTGAACTATGGCTACACCTTC. Amino acids: CASSEGGVNYGYTF.

This chain links TRBV20-1 with TRBJ2-3; TRBD2 agrees at 9 bases. V was pared by 3 bases and J by 3 bases, with 7 bases of the junction left unmatched. The CDR3 consists of 15 residues. Germline V gives CDR1 DFQATT, CDR2 SNEGSKA (reference sequence). The CDR3 is CSASRISGSTDTQYF. The CDR3, as DNA: TGCAGTGCTAGCCGGATTAGCGGGAGTACAGATACGCAGTATTTT.

This clonotype has a count of ten or more. V gene TRBV7-6 combines with J gene TRBJ2-1, with 14 bases that match TRBD2. The CDR3 runs to 20 residues. Per germline, CDR1 SGHVS and CDR2 FNYEAQ. V shed 5 bases, J shed 0 bases, and the junction held 12 bases outside the gene matches. The CDR3, as DNA: TGTGCCAGCAGCCCGCAGACCCCGGGACTAGCGGGGGTCTCCTACAATGAGCAGTTCTTC. Its protein product is CASSPQTPGLAGVSYNEQFF.

This clonotype was counted ten times or more. The chain carries TRBV6-2 or TRBV6-3 and TRBJ1-1; D not resolved. The CDR3 is 17 residues long. The germline CDR1 and CDR2 sequences are MNHEY and SVGEGT. Between the trimmed V and J ends, which lost 6 bases and 2 bases, there was a span of 22 bases. CDR3 coding DNA: TGTGCCAGCAGCCCCCACCCCGGAGTCCGGGGAAACACTGAAGCTTTCTTT. Protein: CASSPHPGVRGNTEAFF.

Ten or more counts support this clonotype. The chain is built from TRBV7-2 and TRBJ1-2, with TRBD1 as a possible D gene (5 bases). The germline V gene has CDR1 SGHTA and CDR2 FQGNSA. Trimming pared 2 bases from V and 2 bases from J, leaving 6 bases between. CDR3 length: 13 residues. CDR3 in amino acids: CASSLRDNYGYTF. The CDR3 bases are TGTGCCAGCAGCTTACGGGACAACTATGGCTACACCTTC.

DNA of the CDR3: TGTGCCAGCAGTTGGACCGGACAGGGAGGCAATCAGCCCCAGCATTTT. Translated: CASSWTGQGGNQPQHF. The J gene is TRBJ1-5, the V gene TRBV28; the match to TRBD1 covers 8 bases. CDR1 is MDHEN and CDR2 is SYDVKM in the germline V gene. Trimming removed 4 bases from V and 2 bases from J; junction bases left unmatched: 7. The CDR3 is made up of 16 amino acids.

This clonotype appeared a single time. The chain combines TRBV7-2 with TRBJ2-7; no clear D. V lost 3 bases and J 2 bases, leaving 11 bases between the germline ends. CDR1 is SGHTA, CDR2 FQGNSA, per germline. CDR3 size: 14 residues. CDR3 protein: CASSLENGPYEQYF. CDR3 sequence (DNA): TGTGCCAGCAGCTTGGAAAATGGGCCCTACGAGCAGTACTTC.

This clonotype was seen many times. The chain joins TRBV4-1 to TRBJ1-2, with D maybe TRBD1 (5 bases). Germline V gives CDR1 MGHRA, CDR2 YSYEKL. Trimming shortened V by 1 base and J by 3 bases, and 21 bases separated the two germline ends. The CDR3 is made up of 18 amino acids. This CDR3 reads CASSQADGRASADYGYTF. The CDR3 nucleotides read TGCGCCAGCAGCCAAGCCGACGGCAGGGCGTCGGCGGACTATGGCTACACCTTC.

This clonotype was recorded many times. The rearrangement joins TRBV7-9 to TRBJ2-1, with D hard to call. The germline V gene encodes CDR1 SEHNR and CDR2 FQNEAQ (reference sequence). Trimming cost V 6 bases and J 1 base, with 7 bases left between them. This CDR3 contains 13 residues. The CDR3 here is CASRDGSYNEQFF. In nucleotides, the CDR3 is TGTGCCAGCAGGGACGGGTCCTACAATGAGCAGTTCTTC.

This clonotype was detected many times. This chain connects TRBV12-3 or TRBV12-4 to TRBJ1-5; 11 bases line up with TRBD1. The CDR3 has 14 amino acids. Trimming took 6 bases from V and 7 from J; bases not matched to a gene: 5. The CDR3: CASSGTGGGQPQHF. In DNA, the CDR3 is TGTGCCAGCAGCGGGACAGGGGGTGGACAGCCCCAGCATTTT.

This clonotype came up a few times. The CDR3 spells CASSSRTSDNEQFF. The CDR3 DNA sequence: TGCGCCAGCAGCTCTAGGACTAGCGACAATGAGCAGTTCTTC. The rearrangement links TRBV5-1 to TRBJ2-1, with 9 bases that match TRBD2. The CDR3 is 14 residues long. The V gene end was trimmed by 3 bases and the J gene end by 5 bases; junction bases not matched to a gene: 3. Germline lookup yields CDR1 SGHRS and CDR2 YFSETQ.

The sample holds many counts of this clonotype. The rearrangement links TRBV20-1 to TRBJ2-3; D call uncertain. There are 13 residues in the CDR3. V was trimmed by 6 bases and J by 7 bases, leaving 17 bases between them. CDR1 and CDR2 from the germline V gene are DFQATT and SNEGSKA (reference sequence). CDR3 in amino acids: CSASGAAGYTQYF. The CDR3 DNA follows: TGCAGTGCGTCAGGCGCCGCCGGGTATACGCAGTATTTT.

The chain employs TRBV5-4 and TRBJ1-2; D is possibly TRBD1 (5 bases). CDR1 is SGHNT and CDR2 is YYREEE in the germline V gene (reference sequence). The CDR3 consists of 14 residues. V was cut by 0 bases and J by 4 bases, with 10 bases left in between. CDR3 in amino acids: CASSLVQARYGYTF. CDR3 DNA: TGTGCCAGCAGCTTGGTACAGGCACGCTATGGCTACACCTTC.

In its sample, this clonotype was seen a few times. This chain joins TRBV7-9 and TRBJ1-5, with D maybe TRBD1 (5 bases). Germline assignment: CDR1 SEHNR and CDR2 FQNEAQ (reference sequence). The CDR3 covers 17 residues. Trimming left V 5 bases short and J 6 bases short, with 23 bases between. The CDR3 reads CASSGGVVSEVGQPQHF. The CDR3 coding sequence is TGTGCCAGCAGCGGAGGGGTAGTGTCTGAAGTGGGTCAGCCCCAGCATTTT.

This clonotype was observed at least ten times. This chain links TRBV29-1 with TRBJ1-1; D unresolved. CDR3 length equals 13 residues. The V end was cut by 6 bases, the J end by 4 bases, with 15 bases between. Germline lookup yields CDR1 SQVTM and CDR2 ANQGSEA. The CDR3 region is CSVEGRAGTEAFF. The CDR3, as DNA: TGCAGCGTGGAGGGTAGGGCAGGCACTGAAGCTTTCTTT.

This clonotype was recorded many times. The chain joins TRBV28 to TRBJ2-2; 7 bases map to TRBD1. Germline-derived CDR1 and CDR2 are MDHEN and SYDVKM. V lost 2 bases, J lost 6 bases, and 9 bases stayed unmatched. CDR3 size: 16 residues. CDR3 sequence (DNA): TGTGCCAGCAGTTTACCTAAGACAGGGTACGCCGGGGAGCTGTTTTTT. This sequence encodes CASSLPKTGYAGELFF.

DNA for the CDR3: TGTGCCAGCACTGTAGCGGGAGGGCCAGCAGATACGCAGTATTTT. Its protein is CASTVAGGPADTQYF. This chain joins TRBV7-2 and TRBJ2-3; 11 nucleotides match TRBD2. After removal of 7 bases from V and 4 bases from J, the junction contained 7 bases not matched to a gene. The CDR3 is 15 residues long. The germline V gene has CDR1 SGHTA and CDR2 FQGNSA.

Ten or more counts support this clonotype. The rearrangement uses TRBV5-1 and TRBJ2-1; TRBD2 might be the D (5 bases). The germline CDR1 and CDR2 sequences are SGHRS and YFSETQ. The CDR3 spans 16 residues. V dropped 2 bases and J dropped 0 bases, with 12 bases sitting between them. CDR3 protein: CASSFQRGGSYNEQFF. The CDR3 bases are TGCGCCAGCAGCTTTCAACGGGGTGGCTCCTACAATGAGCAGTTCTTC.

This clonotype was seen ten or more times. This chain links TRBV5-1 with TRBJ1-2; no definite D call. With 0 bases removed from V and 8 bases from J, the gap between germline ends came to 17 bases. Germline CDR1 SGHRS, CDR2 YFSETQ. This CDR3 has 15 amino acids. The CDR3 sequence: CASSLVAGSPGGYTF. The CDR3 coding sequence is TGCGCCAGCAGCTTGGTGGCGGGATCCCCCGGCGGCTACACCTTC.

This clonotype was observed a few times. V is TRBV5-6 and J is TRBJ1-1, with 8 nucleotides matching TRBD1. Germline V gene lookup returns CDR1 SGHDT and CDR2 YYEEEE. Trimming at V came to 5 bases and at J to 7 bases, leaving 7 bases not matched to a gene. CDR3 size: 13 residues. CDR3 amino acids: CASSRRGLYEAFF. In DNA form, the CDR3 reads TGTGCCAGCAGTCGCAGGGGGCTGTATGAAGCTTTCTTT.

The chain uses TRBV11-2 and TRBJ2-7; a weak D match, TRBD1 (5 bases). Trimming stripped 1 base from V and 2 bases from J, with 12 bases between. This CDR3 is built from 15 residues. The germline V gene encodes CDR1 SGHAT and CDR2 FQNNGV. CDR3 sequence: CASSLVAGIAYEQYF. CDR3 bases: TGTGCCAGCAGCTTAGTCGCAGGGATCGCCTACGAGCAGTACTTC.